This entry describes one T cell receptor beta chain. Antigen unknown. This entry comes from a study of identical twins. Findings and caveats of the study: Abundant beta clonotypes from cord blood bore fewer insertions; memory repertoires lacked this pattern. Models underestimated TCR alpha sharing (out-of-frame) in monozygotic twins.

With no exceptions, donors were healthy Caucasians. The cDNA had a unique molecular identifier and a template-switch universal primer site. TCRdb fed the 5' RACE reads into MiXCR, producing one record per CDR3 protein. The sample has about 530,000 distinct CDR3 sequences, about a fifth seen once; the top ten hold approximately 0.52%. Another study also made use of these data, one on yellow fever vaccine responses in identical twins.

This TCR was sampled from a woman aged 18-30 years in good health. Sequenced sample: CD4+ T cells sorted from blood.

CDR3 region: CSAAGQAYGYTF. The CDR3, as DNA: TGCAGTGCGGCCGGACAGGCCTATGGCTACACCTTC. V and J are TRBV20-1 and TRBJ1-2, with TRBD1 matching over 7 bases. This CDR3 region has 12 residues. The germline V gene has CDR1 DFQATT and CDR2 SNEGSKA (reference sequence). The V and J ends lost 6 bases and 4 bases, in that order; junction bases with no gene match: 5.